This passage covers 25 T cell receptor beta chains from one sample sequenced in a study of T cells expressing NK-cell markers. TCRdb reprocessed the 5' RACE reads; each CDR3 protein has one entry and no DNA is given. Its table lists over 150,000 distinct CDR3 sequences. Sequences were obtained from blood T cells: a sorted CD56 or NKG2C T cell subset, CD4+ or CD8+ T cells, or bulk PBMC T cells (not recorded which). The receptor set was obtained from a woman between 50 and 59 years old in good health.

The genes are TRBV4-1 and TRBJ2-2; TCRdb picks TRBD1, but there is no DNA to check that call. Germline values: CDR1 MGHRA, CDR2 YSYEKL. There are 16 residues in the CDR3. The CDR3 region is CASSQTPGPNTGELFF.

V is TRBV6-4 and J is TRBJ2-1; TCRdb's D call, TRBD2, is unchecked because there is no DNA. Germline V gives CDR1 MRHNA, CDR2 SNTAGT. The CDR3 length is 16 residues. CDR3: CASSGFSGSSYNEQFF.

The gene calls are TRBV12-3 or TRBV12-4 and TRBJ2-3; TCRdb lists TRBD2, though no DNA is available to test this call. There are 15 residues in the CDR3. The CDR3 reads CASSLIAGGPDTQYF.

The chain has TRBV2 and TRBJ2-1; TCRdb lists TRBD2, though no DNA is available to test this call. The V gene's germline CDR1 is SNHLY and CDR2 FYNNEI. The length of the CDR3 is 15 residues. This CDR3 is CASRILAGGYNEQFF.

CDR3: CASRSAGGSRTGELFF. The chain carries TRBV5-6 and TRBJ2-2; TCRdb names TRBD1, which stays unverified in the absence of DNA. The CDR3 has 16 residues. Germline values: CDR1 SGHDT, CDR2 YYEEEE.

The chain is built from TRBV4-1 and TRBJ2-1; with no DNA, the TCRdb D assignment of TRBD2 cannot be verified. The CDR3 spans 16 residues. CDR1 is MGHRA, CDR2 YSYEKL, per germline. CDR3 sequence: CASSQARASPYNEQFF.

This chain joins TRBV4-1 and TRBJ2-1; the TCRdb call, TRBD1, lacks DNA for checking. This CDR3 comprises 13 residues. Per germline, CDR1 MGHRA and CDR2 YSYEKL. The CDR3 region is CASSQDPRDEQFF.

CDR3 region: CASSFFDSSYEQYF. The rearrangement joins TRBV5-1 to TRBJ2-7. The CDR3 covers 14 residues. Per germline, CDR1 SGHRS and CDR2 YFSETQ. The whole variable domain, filled in from reference TRBV5-1 and TRBJ2-7, reads KAGVTQTPRYLIKTRGQQVTLSCSPISGHRSVSWYQQTPGQGLQFLFEYFSETQRNKGNFPGRFSGRQFSNSRSEMNVSTLELGDSALYLCASSFFDSSYEQYFGPGTRLTVT.

The chain uses TRBV15 and TRBJ2-3; without DNA, the TCRdb call of TRBD1 cannot be checked. The germline gives CDR1 LNHNV, CDR2 YYDKDF (reference sequence). CDR3 length: 16 amino acids. The CDR3 is CATSMSGTPSTDTQYF.

The chain links TRBV20-1 to TRBJ2-1. The CDR3 runs to 14 residues. Germline V gives CDR1 DFQATT, CDR2 SNEGSKA (reference sequence). The CDR3: CSARDPPPYNEQFF.

The J gene is TRBJ2-3, the V gene TRBV7-9; TCRdb's D gene call, TRBD2, goes unchecked for lack of DNA. The CDR3 has 16 residues. The V gene's germline CDR1 is SEHNR and CDR2 FQNEAQ (reference sequence). The CDR3 here is CASSLGSGESTDTQYF.

The gene calls are TRBV4-1 and TRBJ2-1; the D call of TRBD2 rests on TCRdb alone, since no DNA is present to check it. The CDR3 covers 15 residues. CDR1 is MGHRA, CDR2 YSYEKL, per germline. The CDR3 region is CASSQSFLAGAEQFF.

The chain joins TRBV27 to TRBJ2-7. Germline V gene lookup returns CDR1 MNHEY and CDR2 SMNVEV (reference sequence). The CDR3 runs to 15 residues. CDR3 amino acids: CASSFSGDPIYEQYF.

CDR3: CASSLDSRNYEQYF. The V and J genes are TRBV5-1 and TRBJ2-7. The CDR3 contains 14 residues. Germline V gives CDR1 SGHRS, CDR2 YFSETQ.

The genes are TRBV27 and TRBJ1-2; TCRdb names TRBD1, which stays unverified in the absence of DNA. Germline values: CDR1 MNHEY, CDR2 SMNVEV (reference sequence). The CDR3 is 18 amino acids. This chain's CDR3 is CASSLEATQGGPNYGYTF.

The J gene is TRBJ2-5, the V gene TRBV6-5; the D gene TCRdb calls, TRBD2, cannot be checked with no DNA. This CDR3 has 15 amino acids. Germline V lookup: CDR1 MNHEY, CDR2 SVGAGI. CDR3 sequence reads: CASSGLAGDEETQYF.

This chain links TRBV11-2 with TRBJ2-3; the D call of TRBD2 rests on TCRdb alone, since no DNA is present to check it. Germline values: CDR1 SGHAT, CDR2 FQNNGV. The length of the CDR3 is 13 residues. CDR3 sequence reads: CASSTRASDTQYF. Complete variable domain (other parts from reference TRBV11-2 and TRBJ2-3): EAGVAQSPRYKIIEKRQSVAFWCNPISGHATLYWYQQILGQGPKLLIQFQNNGVVDDSQLPKDRFSAERLKGVDSTLKIQPAKLEDSAVYLCASSTRASDTQYFGPGTRLTVL.

The gene calls are TRBV5-6 and TRBJ2-5. Germline assignment: CDR1 SGHDT and CDR2 YYEEEE. CDR3 length equals 13 residues. CDR3 loop: CASSLSQGETQYF.

CDR3 in amino acids: CASSLRADGGGYNEQFF. The V call is TRBV12-3 or TRBV12-4, the J call TRBJ2-1; TCRdb proposes TRBD1, but this gene call is untestable without DNA. The CDR3 runs 17 residues.

The J gene is TRBJ2-1, the V gene TRBV5-1; the D call of TRBD2 rests on TCRdb alone, since no DNA is present to check it. CDR1 SGHRS and CDR2 YFSETQ come from the germline V gene. The CDR3 is 16 amino acids. The CDR3 spells CASSLEDRALHNEQFF.

The rearrangement links TRBV6-1 to TRBJ2-7; no DNA is available, so the TRBD2 call from TCRdb remains unchecked. CDR3 length: 15 residues. Germline CDR1 and CDR2: MNHNS and SASEGT. CDR3 sequence: CASRTGLLLSYEQYF.

V is TRBV24-1 and J is TRBJ2-1; the D gene TCRdb calls, TRBD2, cannot be checked with no DNA. Germline assignment: CDR1 KGHDR and CDR2 SFDVKD. The CDR3 totals 16 residues. CDR3 in amino acids: CATSDEGSGMYNEQFF.

V and J are TRBV11-2 and TRBJ2-1; lacking DNA, the TRBD2 call made by TCRdb goes unchecked. CDR1 SGHAT and CDR2 FQNNGV come from the germline V gene. The CDR3 extends over 15 amino acids. The CDR3 spells CASSLESGTYNEQFF.

V gene TRBV10-3 combines with J gene TRBJ2-5. The CDR3 is 16 amino acids. CDR1 and CDR2 (germline): ENHRY, SYGVKD. The CDR3 loop is CAISDVGRGYQETQYF.

The J gene is TRBJ1-4, the V gene TRBV4-1; TCRdb picks TRBD1, but there is no DNA to check that call. Germline CDR1 reads MGHRA; CDR2 reads YSYEKL. The CDR3 is 15 amino acids. CDR3 sequence reads: CASSQGGVALGKLFF.